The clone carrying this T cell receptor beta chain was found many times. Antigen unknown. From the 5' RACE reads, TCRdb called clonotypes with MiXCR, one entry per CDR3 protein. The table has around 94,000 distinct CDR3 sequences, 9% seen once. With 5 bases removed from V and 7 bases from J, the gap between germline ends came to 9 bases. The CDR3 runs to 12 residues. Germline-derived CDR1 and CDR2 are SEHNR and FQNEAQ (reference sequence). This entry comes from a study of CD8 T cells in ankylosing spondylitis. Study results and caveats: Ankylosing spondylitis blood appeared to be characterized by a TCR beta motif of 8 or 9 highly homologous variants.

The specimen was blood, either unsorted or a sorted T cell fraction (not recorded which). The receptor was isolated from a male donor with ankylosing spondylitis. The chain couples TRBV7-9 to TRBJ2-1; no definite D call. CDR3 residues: CASSNFGNEQFF. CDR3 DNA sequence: TGTGCCAGCAGCAATTTTGGGAATGAGCAGTTCTTC.